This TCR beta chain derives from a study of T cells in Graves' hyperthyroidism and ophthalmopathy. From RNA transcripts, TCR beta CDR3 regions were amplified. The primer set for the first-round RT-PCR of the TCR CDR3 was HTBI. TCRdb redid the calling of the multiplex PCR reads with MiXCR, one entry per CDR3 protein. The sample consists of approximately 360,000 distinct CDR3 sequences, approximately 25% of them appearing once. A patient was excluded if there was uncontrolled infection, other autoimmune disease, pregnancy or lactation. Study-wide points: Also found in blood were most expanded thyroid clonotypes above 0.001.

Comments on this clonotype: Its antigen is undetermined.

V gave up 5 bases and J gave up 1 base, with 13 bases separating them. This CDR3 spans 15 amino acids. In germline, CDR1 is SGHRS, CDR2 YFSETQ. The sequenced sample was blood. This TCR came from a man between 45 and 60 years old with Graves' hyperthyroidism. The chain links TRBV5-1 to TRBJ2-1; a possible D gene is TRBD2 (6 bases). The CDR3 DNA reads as TGCGCCAGCAGGTATTTAGCGGATTCCTACAATGAGCAGTTCTTC. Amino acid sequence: CASRYLADSYNEQFF.